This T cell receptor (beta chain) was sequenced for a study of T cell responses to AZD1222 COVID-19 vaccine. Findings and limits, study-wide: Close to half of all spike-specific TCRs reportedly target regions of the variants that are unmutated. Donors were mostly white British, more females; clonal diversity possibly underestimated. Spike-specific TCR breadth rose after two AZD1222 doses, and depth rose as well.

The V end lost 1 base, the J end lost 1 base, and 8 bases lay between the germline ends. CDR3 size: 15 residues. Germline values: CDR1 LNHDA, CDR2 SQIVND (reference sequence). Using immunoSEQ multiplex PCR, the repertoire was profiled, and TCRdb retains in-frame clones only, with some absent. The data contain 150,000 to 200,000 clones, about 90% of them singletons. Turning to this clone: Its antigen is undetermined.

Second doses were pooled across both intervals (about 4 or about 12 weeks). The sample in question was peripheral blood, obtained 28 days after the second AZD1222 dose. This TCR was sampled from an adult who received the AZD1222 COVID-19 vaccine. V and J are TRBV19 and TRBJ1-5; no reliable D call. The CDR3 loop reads CASSIVSSSNQPQHF. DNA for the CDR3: TGTGCCAGTAGTATAGTCAGCTCAAGCAATCAGCCCCAGCATTTT.